A selection of T cell receptor beta chains follows, all from one sample in a study of blood T cell repertoires in COVID-19. Clones were read by immunoSEQ multiplex PCR, and TCRdb kept only the in-frame ones, dropping some. There are approximately 140,000 clones in the sample; less than 90% occur only once, and more than 2.5% lies in the top ten. Input material: peripheral blood. The receptors stem from a human donor with COVID-19, enrolled during active disease. The donor label of this sample is uncertain. CDR3s include the opening cysteine and the closing phenylalanine or tryptophan. A D gene is named only where the DNA matches it firmly. The size field is filled for only some rows; it gives once, few, many or a size class.

J: TRBJ1-1; D: TRBD1; V: TRBV7-9; length: 17; size: -; DNA: TGTGCCAGCAGCTTAGAGGGACAGGGGGCGCAGAACACTGAAGCTTTCTTT; CDR3: CASSLEGQGAQNTEAFF
J: TRBJ1-1; D: -; V: TRBV9; length: 13; size: -; DNA: TGTGCCAGCAGCGTAGTAGAATACACTGAAGCTTTCTTT; CDR3: CASSVVEYTEAFF
J: TRBJ1-5; D: TRBD1; V: TRBV7-8; length: 15; size: -; DNA: TGTGCCAGCAGCTTAGATACAGGGGACTATCAGCCCCAGCATTTT; CDR3: CASSLDTGDYQPQHF
J: TRBJ2-7; D: TRBD1; V: TRBV29-1; length: 10; size: -; DNA: TGCAGCGTTGTAGGGGACAGGGCACAATTC; CDR3: CSVVGDRAQF
J: TRBJ2-1; D: -; V: TRBV10-3; length: 13; size: -; DNA: TGTGCCGCCAGTTTAAGCTCCTACAATGAGCAGTTCTTC; CDR3: CAASLSSYNEQFF
J: TRBJ1-4; D: -; V: TRBV4-1; length: 16; size: -; DNA: TGCGCCAGCAGCCAAGAGAGGGCGGCGCCCGGTGAAAAACTGTTTTTT; CDR3: CASSQERAAPGEKLFF
J: TRBJ2-3; D: -; V: TRBV18; length: 14; size: -; DNA: TGTGCCAGCTCACCATCCGGTCCCCCAGATACGCAGTATTTT; CDR3: CASSPSGPPDTQYF
J: TRBJ2-3; D: TRBD2; V: TRBV7-3; length: 15; size: -; DNA: TGTGCCAGCAGCCTCGGACTCGCGGGAGCCGATACGCAGTATTTT; CDR3: CASSLGLAGADTQYF
J: TRBJ2-7; D: TRBD2; V: TRBV5-4; length: 14; size: -; DNA: TGTGCCAGCAGCTTTAACGGGGGGGCCGTCGAGCAGTACTTC; CDR3: CASSFNGGAVEQYF
J: TRBJ2-7; D: TRBD1; V: TRBV5-4; length: 16; size: -; DNA: TGTGCCAGCAGCCAGACAGGGGGAGGATGGACCTACGAGCAATACTTC; CDR3: CASSQTGGGWTYEQYF
J: TRBJ2-1; D: TRBD2; V: TRBV24-1; length: 13; size: -; DNA: TGTGCCACGGGACTAGCGGGCCCCAGTGAGCAGTTCTTC; CDR3: CATGLAGPSEQFF
J: TRBJ1-2; D: TRBD1; V: TRBV9; length: 15; size: few; DNA: TGTGCCAGCAGCGTAGAATCGACAGGGACGGGTGGCTACACCTTC; CDR3: CASSVESTGTGGYTF